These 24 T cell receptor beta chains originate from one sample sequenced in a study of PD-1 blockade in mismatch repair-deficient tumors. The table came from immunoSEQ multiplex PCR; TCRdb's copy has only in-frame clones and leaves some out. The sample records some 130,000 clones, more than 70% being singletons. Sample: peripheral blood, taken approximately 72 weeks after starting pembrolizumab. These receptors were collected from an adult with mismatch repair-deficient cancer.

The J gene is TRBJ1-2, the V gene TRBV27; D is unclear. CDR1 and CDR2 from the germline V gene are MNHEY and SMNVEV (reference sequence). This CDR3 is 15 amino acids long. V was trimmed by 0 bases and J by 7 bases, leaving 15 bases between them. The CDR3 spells CASSLSKWSLPGYTF. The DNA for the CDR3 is TGTGCCAGCAGTTTATCGAAATGGTCTCTCCCTGGCTACACCTTC.

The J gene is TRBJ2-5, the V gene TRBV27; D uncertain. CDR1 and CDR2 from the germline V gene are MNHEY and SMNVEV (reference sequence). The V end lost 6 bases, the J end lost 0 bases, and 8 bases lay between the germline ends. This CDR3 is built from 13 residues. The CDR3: CASRNPDQETQYF. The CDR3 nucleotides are TGTGCCAGCAGGAACCCGGACCAAGAGACCCAGTACTTC.

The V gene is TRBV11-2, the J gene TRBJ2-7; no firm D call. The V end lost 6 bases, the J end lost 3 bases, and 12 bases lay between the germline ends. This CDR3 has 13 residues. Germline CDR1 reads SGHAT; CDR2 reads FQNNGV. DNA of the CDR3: TGTGCCAGCAGGGGAAGCCATTTCTACGAGCAGTACTTC. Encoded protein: CASRGSHFYEQYF.

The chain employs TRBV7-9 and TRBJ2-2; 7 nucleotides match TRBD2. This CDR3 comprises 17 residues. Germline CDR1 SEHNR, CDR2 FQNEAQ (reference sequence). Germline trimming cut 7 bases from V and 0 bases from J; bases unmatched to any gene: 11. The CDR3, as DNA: TGTGCCAGCACCCCCGGGGTGGCGGGGGCGAACACCGGGGAGCTGTTTTTT. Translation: CASTPGVAGANTGELFF.

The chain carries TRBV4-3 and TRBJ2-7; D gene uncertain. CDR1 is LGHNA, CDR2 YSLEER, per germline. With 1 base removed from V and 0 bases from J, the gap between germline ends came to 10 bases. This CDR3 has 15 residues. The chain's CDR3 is CASSQGQTSSYEQYF. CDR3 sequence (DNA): TGCGCCAGCAGCCAAGGGCAGACGAGCTCCTACGAGCAGTACTTC.

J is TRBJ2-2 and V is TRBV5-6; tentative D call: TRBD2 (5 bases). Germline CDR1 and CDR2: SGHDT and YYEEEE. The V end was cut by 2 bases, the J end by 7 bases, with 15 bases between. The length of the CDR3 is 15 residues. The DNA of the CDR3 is TGTGCCAGCAGCTTTCGACTAATGGTGGGCGGGGAGCTGTTTTTT. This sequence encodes CASSFRLMVGGELFF.

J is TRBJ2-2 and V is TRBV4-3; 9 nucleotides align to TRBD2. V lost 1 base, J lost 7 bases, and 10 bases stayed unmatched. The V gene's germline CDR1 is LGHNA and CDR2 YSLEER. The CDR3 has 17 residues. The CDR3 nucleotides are TGCGCCAGCAGCCAAGGCGGTCTAGCGGGACGGAACGGGGAGCTGTTTTTT. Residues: CASSQGGLAGRNGELFF.

This CDR3 is CASSIDPPGANEQFF. The CDR3 region has the DNA TGTGCCAGTAGTATAGACCCGCCAGGGGCCAATGAGCAGTTCTTC. This sequence joins TRBV19 and TRBJ2-1; a weak D match, TRBD1 (6 bases). This CDR3 comprises 15 residues. V gave up 0 bases and J gave up 6 bases, with 12 bases separating them. The V gene's germline CDR1 is LNHDA and CDR2 SQIVND (reference sequence).

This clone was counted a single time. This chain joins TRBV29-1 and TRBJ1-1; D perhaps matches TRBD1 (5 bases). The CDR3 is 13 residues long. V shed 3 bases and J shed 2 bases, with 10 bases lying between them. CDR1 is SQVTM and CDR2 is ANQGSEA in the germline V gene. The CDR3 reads CSVDGGVNTEAFF. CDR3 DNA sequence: TGCAGCGTTGATGGGGGGGTAAACACTGAAGCTTTCTTT.

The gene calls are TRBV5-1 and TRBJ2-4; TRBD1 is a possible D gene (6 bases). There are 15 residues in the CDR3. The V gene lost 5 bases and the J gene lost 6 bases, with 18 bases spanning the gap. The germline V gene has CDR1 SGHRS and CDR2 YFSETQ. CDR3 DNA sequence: TGCGCCAGCAGTTTCGACATCCCAGGGGCAAACATTCAGTACTTC. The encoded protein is CASSFDIPGANIQYF. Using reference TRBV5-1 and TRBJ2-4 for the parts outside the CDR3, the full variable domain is KAGVTQTPRYLIKTRGQQVTLSCSPISGHRSVSWYQQTPGQGLQFLFEYFSETQRNKGNFPGRFSGRQFSNSRSEMNVSTLELGDSALYLCASSFDIPGANIQYFGAGTRLSVL.

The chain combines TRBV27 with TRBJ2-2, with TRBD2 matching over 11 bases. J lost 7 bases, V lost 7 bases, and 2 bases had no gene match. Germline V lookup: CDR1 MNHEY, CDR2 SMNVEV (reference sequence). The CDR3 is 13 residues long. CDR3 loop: CASKGTSGGELFF. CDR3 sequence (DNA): TGTGCCAGCAAAGGGACTAGCGGCGGGGAGCTGTTTTTT.

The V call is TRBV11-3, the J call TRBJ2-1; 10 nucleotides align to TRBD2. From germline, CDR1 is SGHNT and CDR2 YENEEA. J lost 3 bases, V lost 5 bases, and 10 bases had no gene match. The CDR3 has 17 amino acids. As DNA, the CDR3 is TGTGCCAGCAGCACCCGGGCTAGCGGGAGCCTCTACAATGAGCAGTTCTTC. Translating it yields CASSTRASGSLYNEQFF.

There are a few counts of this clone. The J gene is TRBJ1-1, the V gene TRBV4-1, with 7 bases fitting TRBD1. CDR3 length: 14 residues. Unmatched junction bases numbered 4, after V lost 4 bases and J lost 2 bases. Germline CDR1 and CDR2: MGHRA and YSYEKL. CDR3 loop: CASSRGTANTEAFF. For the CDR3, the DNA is TGCGCCAGCAGCCGCGGGACAGCCAACACTGAAGCTTTCTTT.

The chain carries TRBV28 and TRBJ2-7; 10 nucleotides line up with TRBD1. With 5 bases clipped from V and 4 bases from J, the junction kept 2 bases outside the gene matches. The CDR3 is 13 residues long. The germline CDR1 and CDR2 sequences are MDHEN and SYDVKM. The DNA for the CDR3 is TGTGCCAGCAGTCCGGACAGGGGGTACGAGCAGTACTTC. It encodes CASSPDRGYEQYF.

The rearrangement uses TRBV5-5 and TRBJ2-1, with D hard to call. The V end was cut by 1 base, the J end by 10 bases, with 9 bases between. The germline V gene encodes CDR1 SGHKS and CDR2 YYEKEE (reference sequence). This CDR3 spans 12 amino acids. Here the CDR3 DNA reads TGTGCCAGCAGCTTGATCCACCTAGAGCAGTTCTTC. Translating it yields CASSLIHLEQFF.

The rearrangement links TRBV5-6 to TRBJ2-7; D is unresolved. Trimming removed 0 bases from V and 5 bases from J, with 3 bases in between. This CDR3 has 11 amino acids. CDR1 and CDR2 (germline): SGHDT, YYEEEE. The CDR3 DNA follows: TGTGCCAGCAGCTTGGGGAACGAGCAGTACTTC. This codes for CASSLGNEQYF.

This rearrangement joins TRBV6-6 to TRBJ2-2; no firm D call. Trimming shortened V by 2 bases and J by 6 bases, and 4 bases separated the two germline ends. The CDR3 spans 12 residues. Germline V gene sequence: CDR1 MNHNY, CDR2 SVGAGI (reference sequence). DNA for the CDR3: TGTGCCAGCAGTTACGAGGCCGGGGAGCTGTTTTTT. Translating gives CASSYEAGELFF.

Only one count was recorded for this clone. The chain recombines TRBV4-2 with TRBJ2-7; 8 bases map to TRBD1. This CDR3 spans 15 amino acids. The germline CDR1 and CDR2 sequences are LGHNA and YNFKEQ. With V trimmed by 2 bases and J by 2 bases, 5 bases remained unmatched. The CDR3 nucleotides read TGTGCCAGCAGCCAACCGGGACAGGTCACCTACGAGCAGTACTTC. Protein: CASSQPGQVTYEQYF.

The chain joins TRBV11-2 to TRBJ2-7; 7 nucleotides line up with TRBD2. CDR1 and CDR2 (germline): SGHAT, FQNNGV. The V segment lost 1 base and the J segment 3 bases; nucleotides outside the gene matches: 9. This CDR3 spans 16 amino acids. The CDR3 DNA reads TGTGCCAGCAGCTTAGCTCGGCGCGGGGGTTACTACGAGCAGTACTTC. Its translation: CASSLARRGGYYEQYF.

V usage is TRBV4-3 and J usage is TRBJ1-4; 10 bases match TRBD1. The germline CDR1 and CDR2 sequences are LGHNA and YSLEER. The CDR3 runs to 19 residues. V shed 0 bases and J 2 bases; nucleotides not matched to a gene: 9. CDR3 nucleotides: TGCGCCAGCAGCCAAGATCCCGGGACAGGGGTTAGGACTAATGAAAAACTGTTTTTT. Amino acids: CASSQDPGTGVRTNEKLFF.

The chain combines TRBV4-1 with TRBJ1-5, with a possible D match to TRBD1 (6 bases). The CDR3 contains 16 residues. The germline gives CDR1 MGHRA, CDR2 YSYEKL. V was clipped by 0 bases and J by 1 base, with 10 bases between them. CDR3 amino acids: CASSQEAQGSNQPQHF. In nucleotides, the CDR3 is TGCGCCAGCAGCCAAGAGGCACAGGGAAGCAATCAGCCCCAGCATTTT.

The CDR3 region is CASSTRGRSSGRSYNEQFF. The CDR3 DNA reads TGTGCCAGCAGCACCAGGGGGCGGAGTAGCGGGAGATCCTACAATGAGCAGTTCTTC. V and J are TRBV11-2 and TRBJ2-1, with D possibly TRBD2 on 9 matching bases. Germline CDR1 and CDR2: SGHAT and FQNNGV. CDR3 size: 19 residues. Trimming removed 5 bases at V and 1 base at J, with 24 bases between.

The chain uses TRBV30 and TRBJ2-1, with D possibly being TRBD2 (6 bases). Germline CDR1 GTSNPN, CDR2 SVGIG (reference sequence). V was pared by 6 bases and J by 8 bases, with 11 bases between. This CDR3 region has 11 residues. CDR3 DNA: TGTGCCTGTGAGTGGAGGGATGAGCAGTTCTTC. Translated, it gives CACEWRDEQFF.

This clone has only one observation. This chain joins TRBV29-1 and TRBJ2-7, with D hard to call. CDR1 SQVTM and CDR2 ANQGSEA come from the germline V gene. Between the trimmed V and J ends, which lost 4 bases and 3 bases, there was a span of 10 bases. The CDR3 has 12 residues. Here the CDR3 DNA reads TGCAGCGTTGGCCGAAGTGGCTACGAGCAGTACTTC. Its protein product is CSVGRSGYEQYF.